This T cell receptor beta chain was sequenced for a study of identical twins. Study conclusions and caveats: Out-of-frame alpha sequences common to twins exhibited an excess of low generation probability. Analyses of zero insertions could, in part, be confounded by invariant MAIT and iNKT cells.

This clonotype has more than one count but fewer than ten. Its antigen is undetermined. Template switching supplied a universal primer site; unique molecular identifiers were carried on the cDNA. Using its own MiXCR run on the 5' RACE reads, TCRdb lists one record per CDR3 protein. Among around 490,000 distinct CDR3 sequences, about 15% were seen once, and the ten largest hold around 0.4%. Trimming took 5 bases from V and 4 from J, leaving 13 bases between them. CDR1 KGHDR and CDR2 SFDVKD come from the germline V gene. The CDR3 sequence is 14 residues long. The sample also formed part of further work on yellow fever vaccine responses in identical twins. That source notes: After vaccination, twins' T cell response reportedly seemed partly convergent, partly personalized.

The source is a woman younger than 35 in good health. The sequenced sample consisted of CD4+ T cells sorted from blood. V usage is TRBV24-1 and J usage is TRBJ2-5; a weak D match, TRBD1 (8 bases). CDR3 coding DNA: TGTGCCACCAGTGTTACAGGGGGGGGAGAGACCCAGTACTTC. Its translation: CATSVTGGGETQYF.